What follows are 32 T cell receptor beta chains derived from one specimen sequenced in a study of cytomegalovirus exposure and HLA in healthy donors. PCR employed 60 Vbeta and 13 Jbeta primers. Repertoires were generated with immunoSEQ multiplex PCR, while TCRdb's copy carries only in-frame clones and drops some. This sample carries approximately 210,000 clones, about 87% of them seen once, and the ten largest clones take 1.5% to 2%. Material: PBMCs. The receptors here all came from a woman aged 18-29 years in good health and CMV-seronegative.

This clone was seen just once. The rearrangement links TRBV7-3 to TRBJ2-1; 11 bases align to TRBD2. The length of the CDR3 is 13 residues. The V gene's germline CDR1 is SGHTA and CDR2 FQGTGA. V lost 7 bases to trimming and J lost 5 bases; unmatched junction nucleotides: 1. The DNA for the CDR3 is TGTGCCAGCACGACTAGCGGGGACAATGAGCAGTTCTTC. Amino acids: CASTTSGDNEQFF.

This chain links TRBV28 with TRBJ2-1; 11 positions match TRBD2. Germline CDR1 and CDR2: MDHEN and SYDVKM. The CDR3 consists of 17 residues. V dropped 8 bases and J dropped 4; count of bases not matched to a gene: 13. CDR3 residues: CASGGFSGGARYNEQFF. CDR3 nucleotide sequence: TGTGCCAGCGGGGGATTTAGCGGGGGGGCCAGGTACAATGAGCAGTTCTTC.

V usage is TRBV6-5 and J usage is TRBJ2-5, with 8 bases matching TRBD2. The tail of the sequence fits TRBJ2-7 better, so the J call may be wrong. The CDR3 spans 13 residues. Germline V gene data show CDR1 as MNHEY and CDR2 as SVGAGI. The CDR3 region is CASRDGGGYEQYF. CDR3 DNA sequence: TGTGCCAGCAGGGACGGGGGGGGCTACGAGCAGTACTTC.

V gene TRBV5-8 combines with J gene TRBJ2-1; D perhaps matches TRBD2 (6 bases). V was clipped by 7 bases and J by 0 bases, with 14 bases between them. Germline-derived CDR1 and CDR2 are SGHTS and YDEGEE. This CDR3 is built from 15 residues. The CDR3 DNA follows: TGTGCCAGCCTCCTTGGGACTGCCTCCTACAATGAGCAGTTCTTC. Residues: CASLLGTASYNEQFF.

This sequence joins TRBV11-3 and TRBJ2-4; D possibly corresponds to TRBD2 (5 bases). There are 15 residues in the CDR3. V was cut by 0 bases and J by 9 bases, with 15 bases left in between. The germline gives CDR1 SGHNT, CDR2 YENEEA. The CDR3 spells CASSLESRTRGIQYF. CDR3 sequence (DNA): TGTGCCAGCAGCTTAGAGTCCCGGACTCGTGGCATTCAGTACTTC.

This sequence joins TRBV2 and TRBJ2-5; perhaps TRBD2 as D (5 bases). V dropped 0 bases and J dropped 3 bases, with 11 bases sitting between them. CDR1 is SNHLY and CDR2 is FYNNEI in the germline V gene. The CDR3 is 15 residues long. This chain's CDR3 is CASSEAAWGEETQYF. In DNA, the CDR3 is TGTGCCAGCAGTGAAGCGGCGTGGGGAGAAGAGACCCAGTACTTC.

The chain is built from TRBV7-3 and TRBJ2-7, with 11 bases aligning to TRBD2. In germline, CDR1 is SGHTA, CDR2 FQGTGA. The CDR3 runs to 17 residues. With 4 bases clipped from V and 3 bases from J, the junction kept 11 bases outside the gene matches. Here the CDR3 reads CASSSRGLAGGDYEQYF. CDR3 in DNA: TGTGCCAGCAGCTCCCGCGGGCTAGCGGGAGGAGACTACGAGCAGTACTTC.

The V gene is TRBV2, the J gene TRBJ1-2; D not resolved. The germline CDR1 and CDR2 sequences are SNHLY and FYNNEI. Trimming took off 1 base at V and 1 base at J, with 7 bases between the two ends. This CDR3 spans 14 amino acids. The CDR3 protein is CASSEELFNYGYTF. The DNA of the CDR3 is TGTGCCAGCAGTGAAGAACTCTTTAACTATGGCTACACCTTC.

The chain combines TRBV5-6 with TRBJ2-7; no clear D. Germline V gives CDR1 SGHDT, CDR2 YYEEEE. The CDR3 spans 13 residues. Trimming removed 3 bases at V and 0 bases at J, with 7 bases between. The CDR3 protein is CASSSTVSYEQYF. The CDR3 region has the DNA TGTGCCAGCAGCTCGACTGTCTCCTACGAGCAGTACTTC.

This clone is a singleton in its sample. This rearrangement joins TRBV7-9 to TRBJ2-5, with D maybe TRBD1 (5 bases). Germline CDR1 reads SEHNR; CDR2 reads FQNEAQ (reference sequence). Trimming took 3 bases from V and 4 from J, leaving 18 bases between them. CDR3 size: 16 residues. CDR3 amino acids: CASSFFSGAMGETQYF. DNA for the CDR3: TGTGCCAGCAGCTTTTTCTCTGGGGCAATGGGAGAGACCCAGTACTTC.

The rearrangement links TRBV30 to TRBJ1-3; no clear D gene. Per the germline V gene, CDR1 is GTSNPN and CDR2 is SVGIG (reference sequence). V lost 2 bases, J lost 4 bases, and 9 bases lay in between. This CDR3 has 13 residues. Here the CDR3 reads CAWSSGEGNTIYF. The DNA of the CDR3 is TGTGCCTGGAGTAGCGGGGAGGGAAACACCATATATTTT.

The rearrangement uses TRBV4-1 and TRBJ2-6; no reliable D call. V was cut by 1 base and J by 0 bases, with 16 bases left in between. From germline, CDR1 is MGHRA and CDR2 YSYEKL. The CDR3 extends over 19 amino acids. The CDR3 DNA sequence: TGCGCCAGCAGCCAAGGGAGAGCGAGGCAGAGCTCTGGGGCCAACGTCCTGACTTTC. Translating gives CASSQGRARQSSGANVLTF.

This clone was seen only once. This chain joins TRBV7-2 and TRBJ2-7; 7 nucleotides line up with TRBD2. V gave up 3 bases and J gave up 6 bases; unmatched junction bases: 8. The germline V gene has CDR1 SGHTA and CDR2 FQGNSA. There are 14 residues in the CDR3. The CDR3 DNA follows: TGTGCCAGCAGCTTTCCCGGGACTACTACCGAGCAGTACTTC. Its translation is CASSFPGTTTEQYF.

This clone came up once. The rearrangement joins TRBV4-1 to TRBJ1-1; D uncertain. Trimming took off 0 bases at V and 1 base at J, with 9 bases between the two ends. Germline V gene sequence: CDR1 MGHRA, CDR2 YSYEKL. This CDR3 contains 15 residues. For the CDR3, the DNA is TGCGCCAGCAGCCAAGATTGGCGGGCGAACACTGAAGCTTTCTTT. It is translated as CASSQDWRANTEAFF.

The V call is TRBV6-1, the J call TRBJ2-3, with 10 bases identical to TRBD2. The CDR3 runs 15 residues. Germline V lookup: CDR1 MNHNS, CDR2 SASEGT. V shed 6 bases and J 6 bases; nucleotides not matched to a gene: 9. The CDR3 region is CASRSGLAGVDTQYF. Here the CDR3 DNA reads TGTGCCAGCAGATCAGGGCTAGCGGGAGTGGATACGCAGTATTTT.

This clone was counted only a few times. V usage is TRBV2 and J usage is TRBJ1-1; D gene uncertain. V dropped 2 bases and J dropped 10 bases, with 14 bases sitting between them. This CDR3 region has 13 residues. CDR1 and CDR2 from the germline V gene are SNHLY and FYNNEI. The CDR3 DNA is TGTGCCAGCAGTGAACAGGCCTCGGAGGGAGCTTTCTTT. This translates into CASSEQASEGAFF.

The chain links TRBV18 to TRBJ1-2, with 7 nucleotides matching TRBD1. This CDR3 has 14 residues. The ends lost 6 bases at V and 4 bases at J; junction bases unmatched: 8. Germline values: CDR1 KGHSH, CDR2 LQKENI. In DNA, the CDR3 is TGTGCCAGCTCCGACAGGGAGGAGCGCTATGGCTACACCTTC. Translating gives CASSDREERYGYTF.

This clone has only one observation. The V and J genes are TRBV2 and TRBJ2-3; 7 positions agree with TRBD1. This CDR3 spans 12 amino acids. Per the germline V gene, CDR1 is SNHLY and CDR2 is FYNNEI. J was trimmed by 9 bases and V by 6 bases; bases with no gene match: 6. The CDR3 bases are TGTGCCAGCAGCGACAGGGATGGCACGCAGTATTTT. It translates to CASSDRDGTQYF.

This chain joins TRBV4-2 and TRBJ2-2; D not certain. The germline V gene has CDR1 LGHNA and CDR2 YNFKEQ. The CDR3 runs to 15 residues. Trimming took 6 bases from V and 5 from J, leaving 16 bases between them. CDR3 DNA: TGTGCCAGCAGTCCCGAAAATCGGGTGACCGGGGAGCTGTTTTTT. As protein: CASSPENRVTGELFF.

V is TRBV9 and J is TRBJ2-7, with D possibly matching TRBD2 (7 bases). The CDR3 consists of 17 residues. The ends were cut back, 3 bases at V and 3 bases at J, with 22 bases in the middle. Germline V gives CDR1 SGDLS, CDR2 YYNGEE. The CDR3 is CASSGGGAGQRNYEQYF. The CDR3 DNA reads TGTGCCAGCAGCGGAGGGGGGGCAGGACAGCGGAACTACGAGCAGTACTTC. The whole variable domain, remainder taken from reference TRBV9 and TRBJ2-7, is DSGVTQTPKHLITATGQRVTLRCSPRSGDLSVYWYQQSLDQGLQFLIQYYNGEERAKGNILERFSAQQFPDLHSELNLSSLELGDSALYFCASSGGGAGQRNYEQYFGPGTRLTVT.

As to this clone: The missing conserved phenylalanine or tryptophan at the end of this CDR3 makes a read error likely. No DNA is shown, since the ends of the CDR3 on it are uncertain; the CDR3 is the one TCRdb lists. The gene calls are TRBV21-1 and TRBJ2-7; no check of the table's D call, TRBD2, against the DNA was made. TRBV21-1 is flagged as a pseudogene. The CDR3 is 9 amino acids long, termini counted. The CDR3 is CASSYPREG.

The CDR3 is CASSRLHQETQYF. CDR3 in DNA: TGTGCCAGCAGCCGACTACACCAAGAGACCCAGTACTTC. The chain joins TRBV6-5 to TRBJ2-5; possibly TRBD2 for D (5 bases). CDR1 MNHEY and CDR2 SVGAGI come from the germline V gene. V was clipped by 6 bases and J by 0 bases, with 8 bases between them. The CDR3 extends over 13 amino acids.

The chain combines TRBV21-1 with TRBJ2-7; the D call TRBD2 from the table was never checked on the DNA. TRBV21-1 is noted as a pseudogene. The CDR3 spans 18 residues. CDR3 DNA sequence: TGTGCCAGCAGCTGGGGAACAGAACTTAGCGGGAGTATTGGCGAGCAGTACTTC. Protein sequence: CASSWGTELSGSIGEQYF.

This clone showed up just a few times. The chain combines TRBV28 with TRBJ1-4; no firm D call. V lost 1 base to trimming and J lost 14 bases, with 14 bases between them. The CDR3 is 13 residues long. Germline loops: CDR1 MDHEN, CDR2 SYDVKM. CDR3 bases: TGTGCCAGCAGTTTATCCCCCAGGATCTCTCTGTTTTTT. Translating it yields CASSLSPRISLFF.

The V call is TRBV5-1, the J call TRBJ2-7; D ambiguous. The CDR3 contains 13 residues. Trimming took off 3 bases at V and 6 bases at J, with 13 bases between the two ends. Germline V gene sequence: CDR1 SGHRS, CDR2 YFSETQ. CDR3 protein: CASSSLSSLEQYF. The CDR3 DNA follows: TGCGCCAGCAGCTCTCTTAGTAGCCTCGAGCAGTACTTC. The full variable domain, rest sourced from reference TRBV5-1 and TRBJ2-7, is KAGVTQTPRYLIKTRGQQVTLSCSPISGHRSVSWYQQTPGQGLQFLFEYFSETQRNKGNFPGRFSGRQFSNSRSEMNVSTLELGDSALYLCASSSLSSLEQYFGPGTRLTVT.

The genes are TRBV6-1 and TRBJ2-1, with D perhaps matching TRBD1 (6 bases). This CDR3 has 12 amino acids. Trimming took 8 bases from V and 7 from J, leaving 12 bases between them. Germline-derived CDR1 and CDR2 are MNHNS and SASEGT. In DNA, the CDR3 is TGTGCCAGCCCGGGACAAGAAAATGAGCAGTTCTTC. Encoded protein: CASPGQENEQFF.

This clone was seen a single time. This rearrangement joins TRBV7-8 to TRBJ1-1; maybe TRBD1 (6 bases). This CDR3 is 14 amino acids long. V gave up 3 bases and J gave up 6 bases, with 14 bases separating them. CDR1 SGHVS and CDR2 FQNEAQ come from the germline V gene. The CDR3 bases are TGTGCCAGCAGCTTCCGGACAGTCGGCGCTGAAGCTTTCTTT. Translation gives CASSFRTVGAEAFF. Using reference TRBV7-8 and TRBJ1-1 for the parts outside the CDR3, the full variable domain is GAGVSQSPRYKVAKRGQDVALRCDPISGHVSLFWYQQALGQGPEFLTYFQNEAQLDKSGLPSDRFFAERPEGSVSTLKIQRTQQEDSAVYLCASSFRTVGAEAFFGQGTRLTVV.

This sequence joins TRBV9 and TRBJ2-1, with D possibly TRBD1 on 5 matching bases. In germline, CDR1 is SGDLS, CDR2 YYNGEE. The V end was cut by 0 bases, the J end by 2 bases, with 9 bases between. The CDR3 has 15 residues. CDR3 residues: CASSVEGAPYNEQFF. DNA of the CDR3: TGTGCCAGCAGCGTAGAAGGGGCCCCCTACAATGAGCAGTTCTTC.

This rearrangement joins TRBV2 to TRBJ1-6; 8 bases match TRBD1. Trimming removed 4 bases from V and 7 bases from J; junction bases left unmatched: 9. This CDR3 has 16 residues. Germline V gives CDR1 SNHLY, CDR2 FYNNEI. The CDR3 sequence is CASSGPHRGSNSPLHF. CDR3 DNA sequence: TGTGCCAGCAGTGGTCCGCACAGGGGGTCAAATTCACCCCTCCACTTT.

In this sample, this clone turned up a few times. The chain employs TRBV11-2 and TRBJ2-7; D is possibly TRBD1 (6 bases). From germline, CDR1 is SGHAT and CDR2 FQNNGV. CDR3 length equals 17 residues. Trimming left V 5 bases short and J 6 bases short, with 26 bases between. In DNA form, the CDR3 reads TGTGCCAGCAGCCCACCCCCAGGGGAGCGGAAGACGCCCGAGCAGTACTTC. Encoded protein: CASSPPPGERKTPEQYF.

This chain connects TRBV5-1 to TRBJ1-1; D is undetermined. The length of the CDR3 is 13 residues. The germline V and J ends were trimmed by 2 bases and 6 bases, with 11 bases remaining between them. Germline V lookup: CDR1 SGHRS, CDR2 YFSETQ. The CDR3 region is CASSFPGIPEAFF. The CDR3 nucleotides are TGCGCCAGCAGCTTCCCAGGCATCCCTGAAGCTTTCTTT.

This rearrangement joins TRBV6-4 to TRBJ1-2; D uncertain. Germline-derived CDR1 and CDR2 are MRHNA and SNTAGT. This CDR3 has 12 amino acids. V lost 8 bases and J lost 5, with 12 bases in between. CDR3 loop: CASDSGKYGYTF. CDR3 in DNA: TGTGCCAGCGATTCGGGAAAATATGGCTACACCTTC.